These T cell receptor beta chains were read from a single sample in a study of chronic HIV infection and antiretroviral therapy. TCRdb re-derived calls from the 5' RACE reads in MiXCR, one entry per CDR3 protein. Among tens of thousands of distinct CDR3 sequences listed, around 8.7% were seen once. The sequenced sample consisted of peripheral blood. The receptors were sampled from an adult who had HIV and had not received antiretroviral therapy, or was an uninfected healthy control (not recorded which). The CDR3 runs from the conserved cysteine through the conserved F or W. D genes are given only for firm matches. Size values are once, few and many counts, or a class for expanded clones, and some rows have none.

cdr3_nt,cdr3_aa,j_call,v_call,clone_size,d_call
TGTGCCATCAGTGAGTCGTCAGGGAACACCGGGGAGCTGTTTTTT,CAISESSGNTGELFF,TRBJ2-2,TRBV10-3,many,NA
TGCAGCGTCGCAAAGGGACTTAAAGATACGCAGTATTTT,CSVAKGLKDTQYF,TRBJ2-3,TRBV29-1,NA,NA
TGCAGCGCAGAAGGTCTATGGGACAGGGGGCGAGATGGCTACACCTTC,CSAEGLWDRGRDGYTF,TRBJ1-2,TRBV29-1,NA,TRBD1
TGCAGTGCTAGAGATCGTCAGGGATGGTATGGCTACACCTTC,CSARDRQGWYGYTF,TRBJ1-2,TRBV20-1,NA,NA
TGTGCCACCGCTGGACAGCCGAACACTGAAGCTTTCTTT,CATAGQPNTEAFF,TRBJ1-1,TRBV25-1,few,NA
TGTGCCAGCACTCGTGGCTTCACAGATACGCAGTATTTT,CASTRGFTDTQYF,TRBJ2-3,TRBV25-1,few,NA
TGCGCCAGCAGCTTGGTCGTGGGGGGGTCCACTGAAGCTTTCTTT,CASSLVVGGSTEAFF,TRBJ1-1,TRBV5-1,many,NA
TGTGCCAGCAGTCCGTTACAGGGGCCTAACTATGGCTACACCTTC,CASSPLQGPNYGYTF,TRBJ1-2,TRBV28,NA,TRBD1
TGTGCCACCGCCGACACCTACAGCACCAATACCGATTCACCCCTCCACTTT,CATADTYSTNTDSPLHF,TRBJ1-6,TRBV28,NA,NA
TGTGCCAGCAGTTCCGACCAAGGGACCCAGTACTTC,CASSSDQGTQYF,TRBJ2-5,TRBV27,many,NA
TGTGCCAGCAGTGGCCTTGTAATGACAGATACGCAGTATTTT,CASSGLVMTDTQYF,TRBJ2-3,TRBV28,NA,NA
TGTGCCAGCAGTTACCCTGGACTACCCCCTGACAATGAGCAGTTCTTC,CASSYPGLPPDNEQFF,TRBJ2-1,TRBV5-4,many,NA
TGTGCCAGCAGCCACCGGGACAGAACCTACGAGCAGTACTTC,CASSHRDRTYEQYF,TRBJ2-7,TRBV7-2,many,TRBD1
TGTGCCAGCAGCTCCTGGGACTCTGGGGCCAACGTCCTGACTTTC,CASSSWDSGANVLTF,TRBJ2-6,TRBV28,many,NA
TGTGCCACCAGTGATTACGACAGGCCCTGGGACCAGCCCCAGCATTTT,CATSDYDRPWDQPQHF,TRBJ1-5,TRBV24-1,few,NA
TGTGCCAGCAGTTCCAAGGAGACCCAGTACTTC,CASSSKETQYF,TRBJ2-5,TRBV6-2/TRBV6-3,many,NA
TGCAGCGTTACGGACAGGGCAAATTCACCCCTCCACTTT,CSVTDRANSPLHF,TRBJ1-6,TRBV29-1,many,TRBD1
TGCAGCGTGACCGAGCCACAGGGGAGGGCCGACGAGCAGTACTTC,CSVTEPQGRADEQYF,TRBJ2-7,TRBV29-1,many,NA
TGTGCCTCTCGGGACAGGGGGTCCAATGAGCAGTTCTTC,CASRDRGSNEQFF,TRBJ2-1,TRBV7-9,NA,TRBD1
TGCAGTGCTAGAGATTTCGGGCTGAACACTGAAGCTTTCTTT,CSARDFGLNTEAFF,TRBJ1-1,TRBV20-1,NA,NA
TGTGCCAGCAGTTCCCCGCCGGGACAAAGATACGACAATGAGCAGTTCTTC,CASSSPPGQRYDNEQFF,TRBJ2-1,TRBV28,NA,NA
TGTGCCGGCGGACAGTTCCCATCTAGCACAGATACGCAGTATTTT,CAGGQFPSSTDTQYF,TRBJ2-3,TRBV28,few,NA
TGTGCCAGCAGTTTAAACAGGGGGATCACAGATACGCAGTATTTT,CASSLNRGITDTQYF,TRBJ2-3,TRBV28,few,TRBD1
TGCAGCGTTGAAGATCCGGTCGGGGGAGCCGAGGGCTACACCTTC,CSVEDPVGGAEGYTF,TRBJ1-2,TRBV29-1,NA,NA
TGCGCCAGCAGCCAACAACTTCAGGGAATGGGTGAAAAACTGTTTTTT,CASSQQLQGMGEKLFF,TRBJ1-4,TRBV4-3,many,NA
TGTGCCAGCAGCGCTCAAGGGAGCTCCTACAATGAGCAGTTCTTC,CASSAQGSSYNEQFF,TRBJ2-1,TRBV7-2,few,NA
TGCGCCAGCAGCTTGGATGGAGGGGAGGGCAATCAGCCCCAGCATTTT,CASSLDGGEGNQPQHF,TRBJ1-5,TRBV5-1,NA,NA
TGTGCCAGCACGTCCGGGACAGTTGAAAAACTGTTTTTT,CASTSGTVEKLFF,TRBJ1-4,TRBV28,NA,TRBD1
TGTGCCAGCAGTGTCTCTGGCGGATCCACAGATACGCAGTATTTT,CASSVSGGSTDTQYF,TRBJ2-3,TRBV6-4,NA,NA
TGTGCCAGCAGTACCCGTAGCGGGAACGGAGATACGCAGTATTTT,CASSTRSGNGDTQYF,TRBJ2-3,TRBV5-4,medium-sized,TRBD2
TGTGCCACCAGTGCAGGGGACAGCCTCAATCAGCCCCAGCATTTT,CATSAGDSLNQPQHF,TRBJ1-5,TRBV24-1,many,TRBD1
TGTGCCAGCTGGGGAGCTGGCGGAAGGAGCTCCTACAATGAGCAGTTCTTC,CASWGAGGRSSYNEQFF,TRBJ2-1,TRBV6-2/TRBV6-3,many,NA
TGTGCCAGCAGTTTATCGGGACAGGGGGCCTTTTTCTTC,CASSLSGQGAFFF,TRBJ2-1,TRBV27,many,TRBD1
TGTGCCAGCAGCCAATCAGCCGGGACAGGGAAAAATGAGCAGTTCTTC,CASSQSAGTGKNEQFF,TRBJ2-1,TRBV6-2/TRBV6-3,NA,TRBD1
TGTGCCAGCAGCTTAAGAGCTGAAGCTTTCTTT,CASSLRAEAFF,TRBJ1-1,TRBV7-2,NA,NA
TGTGCCAGCAGTAATATCAACACCGGGGAGCTGTTTTTT,CASSNINTGELFF,TRBJ2-2,TRBV6-2/TRBV6-3,NA,NA
TGTGCCAGCAGTTACCTGAACACCGGGGAGCTGTTTTTT,CASSYLNTGELFF,TRBJ2-2,TRBV6-2/TRBV6-3,NA,NA
TGTGCCAGCAGCGAGTATGGCTCATTCACAGATACGCAGTATTTT,CASSEYGSFTDTQYF,TRBJ2-3,TRBV9,NA,NA
TGTGCCATCAGTGAGGGCACAGATACGCAGTATTTT,CAISEGTDTQYF,TRBJ2-3,TRBV10-3,NA,NA
TGTGCCAGCAGCTTGACAGGGGTTAACTATGGCTACACCTTC,CASSLTGVNYGYTF,TRBJ1-2,TRBV28,NA,TRBD1
TGCAGTGCCGACACAGGGGATGGCTACAACTTC,CSADTGDGYNF,TRBJ1-2,TRBV20-1,once,TRBD1
TGTGCCAGCAGGGGGGGGATCTCGGATGAGCAGTTCTTC,CASRGGISDEQFF,TRBJ2-1,TRBV2,NA,TRBD2
TGCAGCGTTGAGAACAGGAACACTGAAGCTTTCTTT,CSVENRNTEAFF,TRBJ1-1,TRBV29-1,few,NA
TGCAGCGCATACCGGGACAGGGGGCGGAGGGAGGACACTGAAGCTTTCTTT,CSAYRDRGRREDTEAFF,TRBJ1-1,TRBV29-1,few,TRBD1
TGTGCCAGCAGTCCGGGACACCTCCAAGGGCAGCCCCAGCATTTT,CASSPGHLQGQPQHF,TRBJ1-5,TRBV12-3/TRBV12-4,few,NA
TGTGCCAGCCTGGGATCAGGGACGACCAAAGAGACCCAGTACTTC,CASLGSGTTKETQYF,TRBJ2-5,TRBV2,many,NA
TGCGCCAGCCGTATCTGCTCTGGGGCTAACGTCCTGACTTTC,CASRICSGANVLTF,TRBJ2-6,TRBV23-1,NA,NA
TGTGCCAGCAGTTTCGGAACAGGGCGTGAAGCTTTCTTT,CASSFGTGREAFF,TRBJ1-1,TRBV6-5,NA,NA
TGTGCCACCAGCTTGACGACGAACACTGAAGCTTTCTTT,CATSLTTNTEAFF,TRBJ1-1,TRBV15,NA,NA
TGTGCCATCCGGCGACAGGGGGACACCGGGGAGCTGTTTTTT,CAIRRQGDTGELFF,TRBJ2-2,TRBV10-3,many,TRBD1
TGTGCCAGCAGTTTGCTCACTAGCGGGAGTGTCACGGAGACCCAGTACTTC,CASSLLTSGSVTETQYF,TRBJ2-5,TRBV28,NA,TRBD2
TGCGCCAGCAGCTCTTCTAGGGAAGAGACCCAGTACTTC,CASSSSREETQYF,TRBJ2-5,TRBV5-1,many,NA